The present T cell receptor (beta chain) was sequenced within a study of shared clonotypes between healthy human individuals. The overall study: Three CD4 naive, three CD4 memory, two CD8 naive and one CD8 memory plate were used per donor.

From germline, CDR1 is SQVTM and CDR2 ANQGSEA. With 3 bases clipped from V and 9 bases from J, the junction kept 3 bases outside the gene matches. This CDR3 spans 11 amino acids. A word on this clone: The target antigen is unknown.

Cells designated naive CD8 were CD45RO-negative and were positively selected for CCR7, with terminally differentiated effector memory CD45RA+ cells excluded. The assay was carried out at the deep level. Repertoires were generated with immunoSEQ multiplex PCR, while TCRdb's copy carries only in-frame clones and drops some. The sample carries 2 million to 2.5 million clones, roughly 94% recorded once. Overall study results and limits: Naive subsets usually exceeded memory subsets in estimated richness.

Sequencing input: naive CD8+ T cells sorted from blood. The sequence was collected from a man aged 18 to 29 in good health. V usage is TRBV29-1 and J usage is TRBJ1-2; TRBD1 matches at 8 bases. CDR3 protein: CSVEDRESYTF. In nucleotides, the CDR3 is TGCAGCGTTGAGGACAGGGAGAGCTACACCTTC.